The next 8 T cell receptor beta chains were all read from a single sample in a study of cytomegalovirus exposure and HLA in healthy donors. The PCR had 60 Vbeta and 13 Jbeta primers. Clones were sequenced by immunoSEQ multiplex PCR, and TCRdb holds only the in-frame ones, with some missing. The sample holds under 300,000 clones, around four fifths seen once. Input material: PBMCs. The receptors come from a woman in her thirties or forties in good health and CMV-seropositive.

The rearrangement links TRBV6-5 to TRBJ1-2; a possible D gene is TRBD1 (5 bases). The CDR3 covers 14 residues. V gave up 4 bases and J gave up 4 bases, with 13 bases separating them. Germline values: CDR1 MNHEY, CDR2 SVGAGI. The CDR3 protein is CASSSLGGAYGYTF. The CDR3 DNA follows: TGTGCCAGCAGTTCCCTGGGCGGGGCCTATGGCTACACCTTC.

The chain is built from TRBV12-5 and TRBJ1-3; tentatively, D is TRBD1 (5 bases). The V end lost 1 base, the J end lost 4 bases, and 8 bases lay between the germline ends. The CDR3 length is 14 residues. CDR1 is LGHNT, CDR2 FRNRAP, per germline. The CDR3 nucleotides read TGTGCTAGTGGTTTGGGGGGCACGGGAAACACCATATATTTT. This encodes CASGLGGTGNTIYF.

This chain joins TRBV4-2 and TRBJ2-1, with TRBD2 matching over 8 bases. The CDR3 consists of 16 residues. Germline V gene sequence: CDR1 LGHNA, CDR2 YNFKEQ. The V and J ends lost 1 base and 5 bases, in that order; junction bases with no gene match: 7. For the CDR3, the DNA is TGTGCCAGCAGCCAAGCCCCCAGCGGGGGAAACAATGAGCAGTTCTTC. Protein: CASSQAPSGGNNEQFF.

This clone was seen only a few times. This chain links TRBV27 with TRBJ2-6; D is perhaps TRBD2 (5 bases). The CDR3 consists of 18 residues. Trimming pared 4 bases from V and 0 bases from J, leaving 16 bases between. CDR1 MNHEY and CDR2 SMNVEV come from the germline V gene (reference sequence). The CDR3 protein is CASSSGYRVFSGANVLTF. Here the CDR3 DNA reads TGTGCCAGCAGTTCGGGGTATCGGGTCTTCTCTGGGGCCAACGTCCTGACTTTC. Filled out from reference TRBV27 and TRBJ2-6, the complete variable domain reads EAQVTQNPRYLITVTGKKLTVTCSQNMNHEYMSWYRQDPGLGLRQIYYSMNVEVTDKGDVPEGYKVSRKEKRNFPLILESPSPNQTSLYFCASSSGYRVFSGANVLTFGAGSRLTVL.

The rearrangement uses TRBV19 and TRBJ1-2; no clear D. The CDR3 extends over 14 amino acids. With 7 bases removed from V and 4 bases from J, the gap between germline ends came to 16 bases. CDR1 and CDR2 from the germline V gene are LNHDA and SQIVND (reference sequence). CDR3 residues: CASTSGELGYGYTF. In DNA, the CDR3 is TGTGCCAGTACCTCTGGAGAGTTAGGCTATGGCTACACCTTC.

About this clone itself: This sample also contains other DNA sequences that code for the same CDR3. V is TRBV29-1 and J is TRBJ2-7, with TRBD2 identical over 7 bases. Looked up from germline, CDR1 is SQVTM and CDR2 is ANQGSEA. Trimming took 7 bases from V and 2 from J; bases not matched to a gene: 8. There are 13 residues in the CDR3. Here the CDR3 DNA reads TGCAGCGCCGGGACTAACCGAGCCTACGAGCAGTACTTC. It codes for CSAGTNRAYEQYF.

In this sample, this clone turned up once. This rearrangement joins TRBV1 to TRBJ2-7; TRBD2 is the table's D call, not checked against the DNA. TRBV1 is a recognized pseudogene. CDR3 size: 17 residues. The CDR3 protein is CTSSLAPGERSSYEQYF. In DNA form, the CDR3 reads TGCACCAGCAGCCTAGCACCTGGGGAGCGAAGCTCCTACGAGCAGTACTTC.

The chain links TRBV5-6 to TRBJ2-3, with a possible D match to TRBD2 (6 bases). V was pared by 0 bases and J by 1 base, with 12 bases between. Germline CDR1 reads SGHDT; CDR2 reads YYEEEE. This CDR3 comprises 16 residues. The CDR3 DNA follows: TGTGCCAGCAGCTTGGTGGGGTCTAGCGGCACAGATACGCAGTATTTT. Protein product: CASSLVGSSGTDTQYF.